The 24 T cell receptor beta chains reported below all come from one sample, sequenced in a study of blood T cell repertoires in COVID-19. The table came from immunoSEQ multiplex PCR; TCRdb's copy has only in-frame clones and leaves some out. The profile covers 110,000 or so clones, with 85% appearing a single time and around 3.9% taken by the ten largest. The sequenced sample was peripheral blood. Receptors were obtained from a man in his forties or fifties with acute or convalescent COVID-19.

The chain is built from TRBV2 and TRBJ1-2; unclear D gene. CDR1 and CDR2 (germline): SNHLY, FYNNEI. The V end lost 3 bases, the J end lost 8 bases, and 7 bases lay between the germline ends. This CDR3 region has 11 residues. The CDR3 nucleotides read TGTGCCAGCAGTGAGCGAGGAGGCTACACCTTC. Translating it yields CASSERGGYTF.

This clone has only one observation. The CDR3 DNA reads as TGTGCCAGCAGCAGCGTCTTGGGGGGCTACGAGCAGTACTTC. Amino acids: CASSSVLGGYEQYF. The rearrangement links TRBV21-1 to TRBJ2-7; the D call TRBD2 from the table was never checked on the DNA. TRBV21-1 is labeled a pseudogene. The CDR3 spans 14 residues.

The CDR3 nucleotides are TGTGCCAGCAGCCCAGGACAGGGAACGTGGGAGCAGTACTTC. Translating gives CASSPGQGTWEQYF. The V and J genes are TRBV7-3 and TRBJ2-7; 8 nucleotides align to TRBD1. The CDR3 has 14 residues. Germline V gene sequence: CDR1 SGHTA, CDR2 FQGTGA. J gave up 7 bases and V 5 bases, and 10 bases lay outside the gene matches.

In this sample, this clone turned up once. The chain employs TRBV30 and TRBJ2-1; perhaps TRBD1 as D (6 bases). Deletions cut 1 base from V and 8 bases from J, with 9 bases between. The CDR3 has 12 amino acids. Germline V CDR1 and CDR2: GTSNPN, SVGIG (reference sequence). This chain's CDR3 is CAWSDREDEQFF. In DNA form, the CDR3 reads TGTGCCTGGAGTGACAGGGAAGATGAGCAGTTCTTC.

This clone was observed a single time. The rearrangement links TRBV11-3 to TRBJ1-1; 8 positions agree with TRBD1. Looked up from germline, CDR1 is SGHNT and CDR2 is YENEEA. The CDR3 spans 14 residues. V trimming: 5 bases; J trimming: 3 bases; junction bases outside the gene matches: 5. The DNA of the CDR3 is TGTGCCAGCAGCCTCAGGGGGCGGGACACTGAAGCTTTCTTT. It specifies CASSLRGRDTEAFF.

The chain is built from TRBV5-6 and TRBJ1-2, with 8 bases aligning to TRBD1. The CDR3 runs to 16 residues. Trimming cost V 1 base and J 3 bases; bases outside gene matches: 8. The germline gives CDR1 SGHDT, CDR2 YYEEEE. The CDR3 sequence is CASSLSYSDRDYGYTF. For the CDR3, the DNA is TGTGCCAGCAGCTTGTCGTATTCGGACAGGGACTATGGCTACACCTTC. Combining the CDR3 with reference TRBV5-6 and TRBJ1-2 gives the whole variable domain DAGVTQSPTHLIKTRGQQVTLRCSPKSGHDTVSWYQQALGQGPQFIFQYYEEEERQRGNFPDRFSGHQFPNYSSELNVNALLLGDSALYLCASSLSYSDRDYGYTFGSGTRLTVV.

The rearrangement links TRBV6-6 to TRBJ2-7, with 10 bases identical to TRBD1. This CDR3 is built from 13 residues. The ends lost 6 bases at V and 5 bases at J; junction bases unmatched: 4. The V gene's germline CDR1 is MNHNY and CDR2 SVGAGI (reference sequence). The CDR3 DNA is TGTGCCAGCAGGGGACAGGGGTTTAACGAGCAGTACTTC. Translated: CASRGQGFNEQYF.

This chain links TRBV5-1 with TRBJ2-1, with D uncertain. The germline V gene encodes CDR1 SGHRS and CDR2 YFSETQ. Trimming removed 0 bases at V and 4 bases at J, with 5 bases between. The CDR3 runs to 13 residues. CDR3 in amino acids: CASSLGAYNEQFF. In DNA, the CDR3 is TGCGCCAGCAGCTTGGGAGCTTACAATGAGCAGTTCTTC.

The rearrangement links TRBV29-1 to TRBJ1-1; D gene uncertain. The CDR3 runs to 13 residues. The germline CDR1 and CDR2 sequences are SQVTM and ANQGSEA. The CDR3 loop is CTIHLRRNTEAFF. CDR3 coding DNA: TGCACCATCCATCTTCGGAGAAACACTGAAGCTTTCTTT.

The chain is built from TRBV5-1 and TRBJ1-4, with TRBD1 as a possible D gene (5 bases). V was trimmed by 4 bases and J by 7 bases, leaving 20 bases between them. The CDR3 covers 16 residues. Germline CDR1 reads SGHRS; CDR2 reads YFSETQ. The CDR3 sequence: CASSRELGGAGEKLFF. CDR3 in DNA: TGCGCCAGCAGCCGCGAATTGGGAGGGGCGGGTGAAAAACTGTTTTTT.

The CDR3 protein is CASSLTGFSNQPQHF. The DNA of the CDR3 is TGTGCCAGCAGTCTAACAGGGTTTAGCAATCAGCCCCAGCATTTT. The rearrangement links TRBV2 to TRBJ1-5; tentative D call: TRBD1 (6 bases). The CDR3 has 15 residues. Germline V gene data show CDR1 as SNHLY and CDR2 as FYNNEI. Trimming left V 5 bases short and J 0 bases short, with 11 bases between.

The V gene is TRBV6-5, the J gene TRBJ2-1; 8 bases map to TRBD2. This CDR3 contains 15 residues. Germline V gene data show CDR1 as MNHEY and CDR2 as SVGAGI. Trimming at V came to 6 bases and at J to 15 bases, leaving 19 bases not matched to a gene. CDR3 sequence: CASRNGGALLGTTFF. CDR3 in DNA: TGTGCCAGCAGGAACGGGGGGGCCCTCCTGGGGACTACGTTCTTC.

The J gene is TRBJ2-7, the V gene TRBV5-1; no clear D. Trimming shortened V by 3 bases and J by 2 bases, and 6 bases separated the two germline ends. Looked up from germline, CDR1 is SGHRS and CDR2 is YFSETQ. The CDR3 totals 12 residues. This CDR3 is CASSSETYEQYF. CDR3 DNA sequence: TGCGCCAGCAGCTCAGAAACCTACGAGCAGTACTTC.

The gene calls are TRBV27 and TRBJ1-5, with TRBD1 as a possible D gene (6 bases). V was shortened by 7 bases and J by 5 bases, with 24 bases between the two germline ends. The CDR3 spans 17 residues. Germline V CDR1 and CDR2: MNHEY, SMNVEV (reference sequence). The CDR3 loop reads CASKPGRGRGWDQPQHF. CDR3 DNA: TGTGCCAGCAAACCTGGCAGGGGAAGAGGTTGGGATCAGCCCCAGCATTTT.

The V gene is TRBV4-2, the J gene TRBJ2-2; the match to TRBD2 covers 14 bases. Germline V CDR1 and CDR2: LGHNA, YNFKEQ. The CDR3 runs 22 residues. With V trimmed by 0 bases and J by 3 bases, 15 bases remained unmatched. The CDR3 reads CASSQDWGGGLAGGWDTGELFF. As DNA, the CDR3 is TGTGCCAGCAGCCAAGATTGGGGTGGAGGACTAGCGGGAGGTTGGGACACCGGGGAGCTGTTTTTT.

V is TRBV5-5 and J is TRBJ2-7; 10 bases are shared with TRBD1. Unmatched junction bases numbered 10, after V lost 4 bases and J lost 6 bases. The CDR3 sequence is 15 residues long. The germline V gene has CDR1 SGHKS and CDR2 YYEKEE (reference sequence). The CDR3 here is CASSQGRTGGGEQYF. The CDR3 bases are TGTGCCAGCAGCCAGGGGCGGACAGGGGGAGGCGAGCAGTACTTC.

The J gene is TRBJ1-1, the V gene TRBV3-1 (or the pseudogene TRBV3-2); 7 bases line up with TRBD1. Unmatched junction bases numbered 3, after V lost 4 bases and J lost 4 bases. The CDR3 is 13 amino acids. The germline CDR1 and CDR2 sequences are LGHDT and YNNKEL (reference sequence). CDR3 loop: CASSLEGATEAFF. CDR3 bases: TGTGCCAGCAGCCTGGAGGGGGCCACTGAAGCTTTCTTT.

V usage is TRBV2 and J usage is TRBJ2-7; the match to TRBD1 covers 7 bases. The junction had 12 bases not matched to a gene; V was cut back by 6 bases and J by 4 bases. This CDR3 region has 15 residues. Germline CDR1 is SNHLY and CDR2 is FYNNEI. This CDR3 reads CASRLRQGSLYEQYF. CDR3 nucleotide sequence: TGTGCCAGCAGACTTCGACAGGGTTCTCTATACGAGCAGTACTTC.

The rearrangement joins TRBV14 to TRBJ1-2; TRBD1 matches 10 bases. Germline V CDR1 and CDR2: SGHDN, FVKESK. The CDR3 consists of 16 residues. The junction had 13 bases not matched to a gene; V was cut back by 6 bases and J by 6 bases. The CDR3 coding sequence is TGTGCCAGCAGACCCGGGACAGGGGTCGGGGCGGATGGCTACACCTTC. It yields the protein CASRPGTGVGADGYTF.

This rearrangement joins TRBV18 to TRBJ1-4; 10 positions agree with TRBD1. The germline gives CDR1 KGHSH, CDR2 LQKENI. The CDR3 totals 14 residues. With 3 bases clipped from V and 6 bases from J, the junction kept 1 base outside the gene matches. This CDR3 is CASSPTGGDEKLFF. CDR3 bases: TGTGCCAGCTCACCGACAGGGGGCGATGAAAAACTGTTTTTT.

V usage is TRBV11-2 and J usage is TRBJ2-2; possibly TRBD1 for D (6 bases). Trimming took off 1 base at V and 3 bases at J, with 9 bases between the two ends. Germline CDR1 and CDR2: SGHAT and FQNNGV. The CDR3 extends over 15 amino acids. CDR3 nucleotide sequence: TGTGCCAGCAGCTTAGTGGGGGCGTACACCGGGGAGCTGTTTTTT. This gives the protein CASSLVGAYTGELFF.

This clone was seen a handful of times. The chain recombines TRBV10-1 with TRBJ2-1; D remains ambiguous. Deletions cut 2 bases from V and 3 bases from J, with 8 bases between. Germline V gives CDR1 WNHNN, CDR2 SYGVQD (reference sequence). This CDR3 spans 14 amino acids. This CDR3 is CASSEDGDYNEQFF. The DNA for the CDR3 is TGCGCCAGCAGTGAGGATGGAGACTACAATGAGCAGTTCTTC.

The rearrangement links TRBV7-9 to TRBJ2-1; no clear D. From germline, CDR1 is SEHNR and CDR2 FQNEAQ (reference sequence). Trimming left V 2 bases short and J 4 bases short, with 12 bases between. CDR3 size: 15 residues. CDR3 region: CASSLLASTYNEQFF. The DNA of the CDR3 is TGTGCCAGCAGCTTATTGGCTAGTACGTACAATGAGCAGTTCTTC. The full variable domain, rest sourced from reference TRBV7-9 and TRBJ2-1, is DTGVSQNPRHKITKRGQNVTFRCDPISEHNRLYWYRQTLGQGPEFLTYFQNEAQLEKSRLLSDRFSAERPKGSFSTLEIQRTEQGDSAMYLCASSLLASTYNEQFFGPGTRLTVL.

The chain employs TRBV28 and TRBJ2-7; maybe TRBD1 (6 bases). V lost 5 bases and J lost 5, with 16 bases in between. The CDR3 runs 14 residues. Germline CDR1 is MDHEN and CDR2 is SYDVKM. The CDR3 region is CASSGRDTLDEQYF. The CDR3 coding sequence is TGTGCCAGCAGTGGCCGGGACACTCTGGACGAGCAGTACTTC.